This TCR beta chain was obtained from a study of T cells in Graves' hyperthyroidism and ophthalmopathy. As concerns this clonotype: The antigen is not known.

Regions amplified from RNA transcripts were the TCR beta CDR3 regions. In the first-round RT-PCR of the TCR CDR3, the HTBI primer set was used. TCRdb re-called the multiplex PCR reads through MiXCR, storing one row per CDR3 protein. Of 45,000 to 55,000 distinct CDR3 sequences listed, approximately 50% are singletons. Absence of ophthalmopathy progression within 18 months defined stable Graves' hyperthyroidism. The V segment lost 4 bases and the J segment 0 bases; nucleotides outside the gene matches: 8. The CDR3 sequence is 18 residues long. Germline-derived CDR1 and CDR2 are SGDLS and YYNGEE. Study-level findings and limits: The majority of expanded thyroid clonotypes above 0.001 also appeared in blood.

V usage is TRBV9 and J usage is TRBJ1-4, with 11 bases that match TRBD1. Input material: peripheral blood or thyroid tissue (not recorded which). The clonotype originates from a man between 18 and 35 years old with Graves' hyperthyroidism. CDR3 in amino acids: CASSQDQGQGATNEKLFF. As DNA, the CDR3 is TGTGCCAGCAGCCAGGACCAGGGACAGGGGGCAACTAATGAAAAACTGTTTTTT.